This entry lists 23 T cell receptor beta chains sequenced from one sample in a study of blood T cell repertoires in COVID-19. The data were produced by immunoSEQ multiplex PCR, yet TCRdb's version contains in-frame clones alone and is incomplete. The sample carries about 120,000 clones, about nine tenths recorded once. Material: peripheral blood. The receptors stem from a human donor with active COVID-19. The donor label of this sample is uncertain.

The sample holds a few counts of this clone. The chain combines TRBV2 with TRBJ1-5; 10 nucleotides align to TRBD1. V shed 6 bases and J 6 bases; nucleotides not matched to a gene: 5. This CDR3 comprises 14 residues. The germline V gene has CDR1 SNHLY and CDR2 FYNNEI. In nucleotides, the CDR3 is TGTGCCAGCAGGTCGACAGGGGGCTTTCAGCCCCAGCATTTT. Amino acids: CASRSTGGFQPQHF.

As concerns this clone: One end of the junction is discordant with germline, which a read error may explain. This chain joins TRBV24-1 and TRBJ1-6; D is uncertain. The CDR3 has 12 residues. Germline V CDR1 and CDR2: KGHDR, SFDVKD. CDR3 nucleotide sequence: TGTGCCCCCAGCGGTTTCAATTCACCCCTCCACTTT. This encodes CAPSGFNSPLHF.

V gene TRBV19 combines with J gene TRBJ2-3; possibly TRBD2 for D (5 bases). The CDR3 covers 13 residues. Trimming pared 3 bases from V and 5 bases from J, leaving 9 bases between. The germline V gene has CDR1 LNHDA and CDR2 SQIVND (reference sequence). CDR3: CASSIRGLDTQYF. Here the CDR3 DNA reads TGTGCCAGTAGTATTCGCGGACTAGATACGCAGTATTTT.

The gene calls are TRBV7-2 and TRBJ2-7; possible D gene TRBD2, 5 bases. The germline V gene encodes CDR1 SGHTA and CDR2 FQGNSA. CDR3 size: 16 residues. V was shortened by 5 bases and J by 4 bases, with 21 bases between the two germline ends. CDR3 amino acids: CASSPGLRLYSYEQYF. The CDR3 DNA reads as TGTGCCAGCAGCCCAGGACTCAGACTCTATTCATACGAGCAGTACTTC.

The J gene is TRBJ2-7, the V gene TRBV7-9; D may be TRBD1 (6 bases). The CDR3 extends over 15 amino acids. The germline CDR1 and CDR2 sequences are SEHNR and FQNEAQ (reference sequence). Trimming removed 2 bases at V and 0 bases at J, with 11 bases between. The CDR3 spells CASSLYGTPSYEQYF. The CDR3 nucleotides read TGTGCCAGCAGCTTATACGGGACACCCTCCTACGAGCAGTACTTC.

V usage is TRBV5-5 and J usage is TRBJ1-1; D is undetermined. The CDR3 has 13 amino acids. Per germline, CDR1 SGHKS and CDR2 YYEKEE (reference sequence). Trimming took off 2 bases at V and 0 bases at J, with 5 bases between the two ends. This CDR3 reads CASSFSVNTEAFF. The CDR3 nucleotides read TGTGCCAGCAGCTTTTCCGTGAACACTGAAGCTTTCTTT. The variable domain in full, completed from reference TRBV5-5 and TRBJ1-1, reads DAGVTQSPTHLIKTRGQQVTLRCSPISGHKSVSWYQQVLGQGPQFIFQYYEKEERGRGNFPDRFSARQFPNYSSELNVNALLLGDSALYLCASSFSVNTEAFFGQGTRLTVV.

This sequence joins TRBV29-1 and TRBJ1-1; TRBD1 matches 10 bases. This CDR3 has 17 residues. After removal of 7 bases from V and 4 bases from J, the junction contained 18 bases not matched to a gene. Per germline, CDR1 SQVTM and CDR2 ANQGSEA. The CDR3 nucleotides are TGCAGCGGTGATTTGGGACAGGGGAGGCCTTGGGGCACTGAAGCTTTCTTT. It is translated as CSGDLGQGRPWGTEAFF.

The chain employs TRBV7-2 and TRBJ2-1; 9 positions agree with TRBD1. V dropped 5 bases and J dropped 7; count of bases not matched to a gene: 9. The CDR3 is 15 residues long. Germline values: CDR1 SGHTA, CDR2 FQGNSA. CDR3 coding DNA: TGTGCCAGCAGCCCTACCGGGACAGGGAATAATGAGCAGTTCTTC. It codes for CASSPTGTGNNEQFF.

The CDR3 region has the DNA TGTGCCTGGAGCGGGGGGGGCTTCTATGGCTACACCTTC. This codes for CAWSGGGFYGYTF. The chain is built from TRBV30 and TRBJ1-2; D may be TRBD1 (6 bases). This CDR3 is 13 amino acids long. CDR1 GTSNPN and CDR2 SVGIG come from the germline V gene (reference sequence). Trimming removed 3 bases from V and 4 bases from J, with 12 bases in between.

The chain employs TRBV5-1 and TRBJ2-6; D not resolved. This CDR3 is built from 15 residues. From germline, CDR1 is SGHRS and CDR2 YFSETQ. V lost 2 bases, J lost 2 bases, and 8 bases lay in between. This chain's CDR3 is CASSFDRAGANVLTF. CDR3 in DNA: TGCGCCAGCAGCTTCGACCGGGCTGGGGCCAACGTCCTGACTTTC.

V is TRBV19 and J is TRBJ2-3; 8 bases fit TRBD2. The CDR3 runs 13 residues. CDR1 is LNHDA and CDR2 is SQIVND in the germline V gene (reference sequence). V lost 8 bases and J lost 4; bases outside the gene matches: 5. The CDR3 spells CASGLAIADTQYF. The CDR3 DNA sequence: TGTGCCAGTGGACTAGCTATCGCAGATACGCAGTATTTT. The full variable domain, rest sourced from reference TRBV19 and TRBJ2-3, is DGGITQSPKYLFRKEGQNVTLSCEQNLNHDAMYWYRQDPGQGLRLIYYSQIVNDFQKGDIAEGYSVSREKKESFPLTVTSAQKNPTAFYLCASGLAIADTQYFGPGTRLTVL.

The rearrangement uses TRBV12-2 and TRBJ1-5. TRBV12-2 counts as a pseudogene. The CDR3 sequence is 20 residues long. The CDR3, as DNA: TGTGCAAGTCGCCCTAGGCCGTCGGGAGGTGGAACACATAGCAATCAGCCCCAGCATTTT. It encodes CASRPRPSGGGTHSNQPQHF.

The chain recombines TRBV10-1 with TRBJ2-1, with 8 bases identical to TRBD1. There are 13 residues in the CDR3. Germline CDR1 reads WNHNN; CDR2 reads SYGVQD (reference sequence). The V gene end was trimmed by 8 bases and the J gene end by 7 bases; junction bases not matched to a gene: 7. The CDR3 region is CASSGGAENEQFF. CDR3 DNA: TGCGCCAGCTCAGGGGGCGCGGAGAATGAGCAGTTCTTC.

The chain links TRBV4-2 to TRBJ2-7, with 7 bases matching TRBD2. Germline V gives CDR1 LGHNA, CDR2 YNFKEQ. This CDR3 region has 17 residues. The trim removed 0 bases at V and 0 bases at J, leaving 8 bases unmatched. The CDR3 region is CASSQDGSGVSSYEQYF. DNA of the CDR3: TGTGCCAGCAGCCAAGATGGGAGCGGGGTAAGCTCCTACGAGCAGTACTTC.

V usage is TRBV7-2 and J usage is TRBJ1-2; D possibly corresponds to TRBD1 (6 bases). Germline V gene data show CDR1 as SGHTA and CDR2 as FQGNSA. CDR3 length equals 15 residues. Trimming pared 5 bases from V and 2 bases from J, leaving 15 bases between. Here the CDR3 reads CASSADDRFNYGYTF. The DNA for the CDR3 is TGTGCCAGCAGCGCAGACGACAGGTTCAACTATGGCTACACCTTC. Filled out from reference TRBV7-2 and TRBJ1-2, the complete variable domain reads GAGVSQSPSNKVTEKGKDVELRCDPISGHTALYWYRQSLGQGLEFLIYFQGNSAPDKSGLPSDRFSAERTGGSVSTLTIQRTQQEDSAVYLCASSADDRFNYGYTFGSGTRLTVV.

This clone was recorded only once. The chain recombines TRBV20-1 with TRBJ2-7; D ambiguous. V was trimmed by 3 bases and J by 2 bases, leaving 11 bases between them. Per germline, CDR1 DFQATT and CDR2 SNEGSKA (reference sequence). This CDR3 contains 13 residues. The CDR3 region is CSASRDTPYEQYF. The CDR3 DNA is TGCAGTGCTAGTCGCGACACCCCCTACGAGCAGTACTTC.

V usage is TRBV30 and J usage is TRBJ1-4; the D is unclear. The germline V gene has CDR1 GTSNPN and CDR2 SVGIG (reference sequence). V gave up 3 bases and J gave up 0 bases, with 11 bases separating them. The CDR3 consists of 15 residues. CDR3 bases: TGTGCCTGGAGCCGATTAGTATCAACTAATGAAAAACTGTTTTTT. Translated, it gives CAWSRLVSTNEKLFF.

V and J are TRBV9 and TRBJ2-5, with a tentative D call TRBD2 (7 bases). The CDR3 covers 15 residues. Per germline, CDR1 SGDLS and CDR2 YYNGEE. V was pared by 0 bases and J by 1 base, with 10 bases between. The CDR3 coding sequence is TGTGCCAGCAGCGTAGATAGGGGGGGCCAAGAGACCCAGTACTTC. Amino acids: CASSVDRGGQETQYF.

The rearrangement joins TRBV7-2 to TRBJ2-1; D call uncertain. Germline-derived CDR1 and CDR2 are SGHTA and FQGNSA. The length of the CDR3 is 16 residues. V lost 1 base to trimming and J lost 5 bases, with 15 bases between them. CDR3 sequence (DNA): TGTGCCAGCAGCTTAGGGAGTCTAGTCCCCAACAATGAGCAGTTCTTC. It yields the protein CASSLGSLVPNNEQFF. The full variable domain, in which reference TRBV7-2 and TRBJ2-1 provide the parts outside the CDR3, is GAGVSQSPSNKVTEKGKDVELRCDPISGHTALYWYRQSLGQGLEFLIYFQGNSAPDKSGLPSDRFSAERTGGSVSTLTIQRTQQEDSAVYLCASSLGSLVPNNEQFFGPGTRLTVL.

By share, this clone counts as medium-sized. The chain combines TRBV9 with TRBJ2-7; 7 nucleotides line up with TRBD1. V lost 7 bases, J lost 2 bases, and 3 bases stayed unmatched. The CDR3 spans 12 residues. The germline V gene has CDR1 SGDLS and CDR2 YYNGEE. The CDR3 DNA sequence: TGTGCCAGCGGGGACAGTACCTACGAGCAGTACTTC. This translates into CASGDSTYEQYF.

The chain has TRBV9 and TRBJ2-1; D ambiguous. The CDR3 is 13 residues long. In germline, CDR1 is SGDLS, CDR2 YYNGEE. The V end lost 0 bases, the J end lost 7 bases, and 8 bases lay between the germline ends. CDR3 loop: CASSVDARNEQFF. The CDR3 region has the DNA TGTGCCAGCAGCGTAGACGCGAGGAATGAGCAGTTCTTC. Full variable domain (remainder filled in from reference TRBV9 and TRBJ2-1): DSGVTQTPKHLITATGQRVTLRCSPRSGDLSVYWYQQSLDQGLQFLIQYYNGEERAKGNILERFSAQQFPDLHSELNLSSLELGDSALYFCASSVDARNEQFFGPGTRLTVL.

The V and J genes are TRBV5-1 and TRBJ2-1; unclear D gene. This CDR3 comprises 14 residues. Germline V lookup: CDR1 SGHRS, CDR2 YFSETQ. Trimming took off 4 bases at V and 0 bases at J, with 8 bases between the two ends. CDR3 amino acids: CASSVQSSYNEQFF. CDR3 nucleotide sequence: TGCGCCAGCAGCGTACAGAGCTCCTACAATGAGCAGTTCTTC.

This chain joins TRBV6-6 and TRBJ2-5, with D maybe TRBD2 (5 bases). The length of the CDR3 is 13 residues. Germline loops: CDR1 MNHNY, CDR2 SVGAGI (reference sequence). Deletions cut 7 bases from V and 4 bases from J, with 13 bases between. The CDR3 loop reads CASNSLARETQYF. The CDR3 DNA reads TGTGCCAGCAATTCTCTAGCAAGAGAGACCCAGTACTTC.